This is a list of T cell receptor beta chains from one sample in a study of T cell responses to AZD1222 COVID-19 vaccine. Method: immunoSEQ multiplex PCR; TCRdb's copy keeps in-frame clones and lacks some. The sample has 150,000 or so clones, 90% seen once; the top ten hold over 15%. The sequences come from peripheral blood, collected on day 0 of AZD1222 vaccination. The receptors come from an adult in good health. CDR3s include the opening cysteine and the closing phenylalanine or tryptophan. Each record gives: clone size, J gene, V gene, D gene, CDR3 protein, CDR3 DNA. D genes are given only for firm matches. Clone size appears in some rows only: once, few, many, or a class for an expanded clone.

size: .
J: TRBJ1-1
V: TRBV27
D: .
CDR3: CASSLLGRVGRNTEAFF
DNA: TGTGCCAGCAGTTTATTGGGCCGGGTAGGAAGAAACACTGAAGCTTTCTTT

size: .
J: TRBJ2-1
V: TRBV9
D: TRBD2
CDR3: CASSFSGRGWDEQFF
DNA: TGTGCCAGCAGCTTTAGCGGGAGGGGTTGGGATGAGCAGTTCTTC

size: once
J: TRBJ1-2
V: TRBV12-3/TRBV12-4
D: .
CDR3: CASSSTVGYTF
DNA: TGTGCCAGCAGCAGTACGGTCGGCTACACCTTC

size: .
J: TRBJ2-7
V: TRBV9
D: .
CDR3: CASSPDGRQAYEQYF
DNA: TGTGCCAGCAGCCCAGACGGGCGCCAAGCCTACGAGCAGTACTTC

size: .
J: TRBJ2-7
V: TRBV4-1
D: TRBD1
CDR3: CASSQGDWDRGSYEQYF
DNA: TGCGCCAGCAGCCAAGGGGACTGGGACAGGGGCTCCTACGAGCAGTACTTC

size: .
J: TRBJ2-3
V: TRBV24-1
D: .
CDR3: CATSMTDVASTDTQYF
DNA: TGTGCCACCAGTATGACAGATGTCGCTAGCACAGATACGCAGTATTTT

size: .
J: TRBJ1-2
V: TRBV28
D: .
CDR3: CASLPTTIYGYTF
DNA: TGTGCCAGCCTACCCACCACGATTTACGGCTACACCTTC

size: .
J: TRBJ2-3
V: TRBV6-2/TRBV6-3
D: .
CDR3: CASSHGIGTSTDTQYF
DNA: TGTGCCAGCAGTCACGGGATTGGGACTAGCACAGATACGCAGTATTTT

size: .
J: TRBJ1-1
V: TRBV28
D: .
CDR3: CASSLGRGAFF
DNA: TGTGCCAGCAGTCTAGGCCGGGGGGCTTTCTTT

size: .
J: TRBJ2-1
V: TRBV5-1
D: TRBD2
CDR3: CASSLDRLAGYNEQFF
DNA: TGCGCCAGCAGCTTGGATAGGCTAGCGGGGTACAATGAGCAGTTCTTC

size: .
J: TRBJ2-1
V: TRBV5-1
D: .
CDR3: CASSLGTPSSYNEQFF
DNA: TGCGCCAGCAGCCTCGGGACTCCGAGCTCCTACAATGAGCAGTTCTTC

size: .
J: TRBJ1-2
V: TRBV5-1
D: .
CDR3: CASSWDGEYGYTF
DNA: TGCGCCAGCAGCTGGGACGGGGAATATGGCTACACCTTC

size: .
J: TRBJ1-4
V: TRBV27
D: TRBD1
CDR3: CASSLRTGTGVEKLFF
DNA: TGTGCCAGCAGTTTACGGACCGGGACAGGGGTTGAAAAACTGTTTTTT

size: .
J: TRBJ1-4
V: TRBV7-9
D: .
CDR3: CAAWRVGLNEKLFF
DNA: TGTGCCGCCTGGCGGGTGGGGCTAAATGAAAAACTGTTTTTT

size: .
J: TRBJ2-5
V: TRBV7-2
D: .
CDR3: CASSEVGEETQYF
DNA: TGTGCCAGCAGCGAAGTGGGGGAAGAGACCCAGTACTTC

size: .
J: TRBJ2-1
V: TRBV6-4
D: .
CDR3: CASSPRRDREQFF
DNA: TGTGCCAGCAGTCCACGTCGGGACCGTGAGCAGTTCTTC

size: .
J: TRBJ1-5
V: TRBV6-5
D: TRBD1
CDR3: CASSLGQGGNQPQHF
DNA: TGTGCCAGCAGCTTAGGACAGGGTGGCAATCAGCCCCAGCATTTT

size: .
J: TRBJ1-4
V: TRBV7-2
D: .
CDR3: CASSSAWRDEKLFF
DNA: TGTGCCAGCAGCTCGGCGTGGCGGGATGAAAAACTGTTTTTT

size: .
J: TRBJ1-3
V: TRBV4-1
D: .
CDR3: CASSQGGAGLKGNTIYF
DNA: TGCGCCAGCAGCCAAGGTGGGGCGGGGCTGAAGGGAAACACCATATATTTT

size: .
J: TRBJ1-2
V: TRBV15
D: .
CDR3: CATRGGNYGYTF
DNA: TGTGCCACGCGGGGGGGTAACTATGGCTACACCTTC

size: once
J: TRBJ1-2
V: TRBV7-2
D: .
CDR3: CASTRGAYGYTF
DNA: TGTGCCAGCACTCGGGGAGCATATGGCTACACCTTC

size: .
J: TRBJ2-3
V: TRBV7-3
D: TRBD2
CDR3: CASTTFGPQHGGENTQYF
DNA: TGTGCCAGCACAACGTTTGGCCCCCAACATGGGGGGGAGAATACGCAGTATTTT

size: once
J: TRBJ2-1
V: TRBV19
D: TRBD2
CDR3: CATGLAGGMDEQFF
DNA: TGTGCCACAGGGCTAGCGGGAGGGATGGATGAGCAGTTCTTC

size: .
J: TRBJ1-6
V: TRBV5-8
D: TRBD1
CDR3: CASSLNRGWNSPLHF
DNA: TGTGCCAGCAGCTTGAACAGGGGATGGAATTCACCCCTCCACTTT

size: .
J: TRBJ1-1
V: TRBV29-1
D: TRBD1
CDR3: CSVETRTGNLAFF
DNA: TGCAGCGTTGAAACCCGGACAGGGAATTTAGCTTTCTTT

size: .
J: TRBJ1-5
V: TRBV7-8
D: .
CDR3: CASSLGDAVRPQHF
DNA: TGTGCCAGCAGCTTAGGGGACGCAGTGCGGCCCCAGCATTTT

size: .
J: TRBJ1-6
V: TRBV25-1
D: .
CDR3: CASNGQRGSPLHF
DNA: TGTGCCAGCAATGGACAGCGGGGTTCACCCCTCCACTTT

size: .
J: TRBJ2-5
V: TRBV7-3
D: .
CDR3: CASSFSAGETQYF
DNA: TGTGCCAGCAGCTTTTCGGCAGGAGAGACCCAGTACTTC

size: .
J: TRBJ1-3
V: TRBV19
D: TRBD1
CDR3: CASSIVPGGDTIYF
DNA: TGTGCCAGTAGTATAGTACCAGGGGGAGACACCATATATTTT

size: .
J: TRBJ2-6
V: TRBV9
D: .
CDR3: CASSVINRAANVLTF
DNA: TGTGCCAGCAGCGTAATAAACAGGGCCGCCAACGTCCTGACTTTC

size: .
J: TRBJ2-5
V: TRBV14
D: .
CDR3: CASSQGQETQYF
DNA: TGTGCCAGCAGCCAAGGACAAGAGACCCAGTACTTC

size: once
J: TRBJ1-2
V: TRBV2
D: .
CDR3: CASSSGSNYGYTF
DNA: TGTGCCAGCAGTTCAGGGTCCAACTATGGCTACACCTTC

size: .
J: TRBJ1-2
V: TRBV19
D: .
CDR3: CASKGSAFYGYTF
DNA: TGTGCCAGTAAGGGCTCCGCCTTTTATGGCTACACCTTC

size: .
J: TRBJ1-2
V: TRBV9
D: .
CDR3: CASSVGGGNYGYTF
DNA: TGTGCCAGCAGCGTAGGGGGCGGGAACTATGGCTACACCTTC